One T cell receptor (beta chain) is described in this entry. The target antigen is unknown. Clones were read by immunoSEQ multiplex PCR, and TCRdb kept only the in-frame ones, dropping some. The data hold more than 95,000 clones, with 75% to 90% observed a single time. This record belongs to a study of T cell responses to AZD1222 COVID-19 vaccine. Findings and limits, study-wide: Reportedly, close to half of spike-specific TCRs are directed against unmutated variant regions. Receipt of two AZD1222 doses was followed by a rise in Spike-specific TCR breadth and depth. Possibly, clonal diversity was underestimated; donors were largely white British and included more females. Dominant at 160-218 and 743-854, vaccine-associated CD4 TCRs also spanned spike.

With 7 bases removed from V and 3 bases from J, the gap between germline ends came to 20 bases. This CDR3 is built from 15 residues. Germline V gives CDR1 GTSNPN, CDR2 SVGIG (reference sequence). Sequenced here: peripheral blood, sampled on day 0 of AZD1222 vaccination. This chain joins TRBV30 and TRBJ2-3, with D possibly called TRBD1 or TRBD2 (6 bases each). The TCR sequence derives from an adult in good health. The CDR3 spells CALTKGGWGTDTQYF. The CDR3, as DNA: TGTGCCTTGACGAAGGGGGGCTGGGGGACAGATACGCAGTATTTT.